This T cell receptor beta chain was found in a study of shared clonotypes between healthy human individuals. General study results and limits: In contrast to clonotypes shared by all four donors, non-shared clonotypes had lower generation probabilities.

The CDR3 contains 15 residues. Germline V gene data show CDR1 as SGHVS and CDR2 as FQNEAQ. V lost 6 bases, J lost 3 bases, and 15 bases lay in between. Here immunoSEQ multiplex PCR was the method, and the copy in TCRdb shows in-frame clones only, minus some. The profile shows millions of clones, roughly nine tenths of them singletons. Worth noting for this clone: Its antigen is unknown.

This rearrangement joins TRBV7-8 to TRBJ1-3, with D perhaps matching TRBD1 (6 bases). The sequence derives from a man between 18 and 29 years old in good health. Sequenced sample: naive CD4+ T cells sorted from blood. Subset meaning: CD45RA+ positively selected. The CDR3 DNA is TGTGCCAGCAGTCCTACAGGGTTTGTTGGAAACACCATATATTTT. Protein product: CASSPTGFVGNTIYF.